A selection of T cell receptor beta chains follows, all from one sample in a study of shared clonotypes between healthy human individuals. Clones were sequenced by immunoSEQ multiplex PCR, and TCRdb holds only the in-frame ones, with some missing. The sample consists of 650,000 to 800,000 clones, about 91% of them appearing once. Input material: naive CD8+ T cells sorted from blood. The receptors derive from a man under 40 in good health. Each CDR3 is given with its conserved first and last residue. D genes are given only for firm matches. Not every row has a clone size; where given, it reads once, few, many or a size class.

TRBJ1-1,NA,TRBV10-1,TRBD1,TGCGCCAGCAGTGAGCCTCGACCGGGACAGGGGTTGGGGAACACTGAAGCTTTCTTT,CASSEPRPGQGLGNTEAFF
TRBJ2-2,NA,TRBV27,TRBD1,TGTGCCAGCAGTGTACTCGGGACAGGGGGACCCACCGGGGAGCTGTTTTTT,CASSVLGTGGPTGELFF
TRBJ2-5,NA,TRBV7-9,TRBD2,TGTGCCAGCAGCCTCGGACTAGCGGGAGGGCCTCAAGAGACCCAGTACTTC,CASSLGLAGGPQETQYF
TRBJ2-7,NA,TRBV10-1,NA,TGCGCCAGCAGTGAGACAGGCTACGAGCAGTACTTC,CASSETGYEQYF
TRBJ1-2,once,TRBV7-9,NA,TGTGCCAGCAGCGTACCCGAGGGCGTGGGGGGCTACACCTTC,CASSVPEGVGGYTF
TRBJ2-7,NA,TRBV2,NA,TGTGCCAGTGCACAGACCGGCCGTGACTACGAGCAGTACTTC,CASAQTGRDYEQYF
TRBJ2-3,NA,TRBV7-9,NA,TGTGCCAGCAGCCTCGAGGCAGGGGCAGATACGCAGTATTTT,CASSLEAGADTQYF
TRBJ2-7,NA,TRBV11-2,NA,TGTGCCAGCAGCTTAGGGTCCAGGGAGCAGTACTTC,CASSLGSREQYF
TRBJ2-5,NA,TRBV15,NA,TGTGCCACCAGCCCGGGGGCGAGGGAGACCCAGTACTTC,CATSPGARETQYF
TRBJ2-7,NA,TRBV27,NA,TGTGCCAGCAGCTTGGACGGGTTGGCCTCCTACGAGCAGTACTTC,CASSLDGLASYEQYF
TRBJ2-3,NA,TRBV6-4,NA,TGTGCCAGCAGGGATCCAGGGACATCTGGTACGCAGTATTTT,CASRDPGTSGTQYF
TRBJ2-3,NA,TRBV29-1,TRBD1,TGCAGCGTTGACGGATGGACAGGGATGATCGCAGATACGCAGTATTTT,CSVDGWTGMIADTQYF
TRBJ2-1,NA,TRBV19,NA,TGTGCCAGTAGTCAACGGAGCGAGGTTATCTCCTACAATGAGCAGTTCTTC,CASSQRSEVISYNEQFF
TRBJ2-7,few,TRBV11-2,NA,TGTGCCAGCAGCCCCTCCTACGAGCAGTACTTC,CASSPSYEQYF
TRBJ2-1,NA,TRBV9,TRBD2,TGTGCCAGCAGCGTAGGGGGGACTAGCGTATTCTATGAGCAGTTCTTC,CASSVGGTSVFYEQFF
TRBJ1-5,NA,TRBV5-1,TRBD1,TGCGCCAGCAGCACCGGGACAGGAGGTTATAGCAATCAGCCCCAGCATTTT,CASSTGTGGYSNQPQHF
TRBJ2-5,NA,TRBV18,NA,TGTGCCAGCTCACCACCGGGCAGGGGAGATGCCGAAGAGACCCAGTACTTC,CASSPPGRGDAEETQYF
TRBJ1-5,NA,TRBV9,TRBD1,TGTGCCAGCAGCGTAGCAGGGGGGGCTCAGCCCCAGCATTTT,CASSVAGGAQPQHF